This TCR beta chain was sequenced for a study of T cells in Graves' hyperthyroidism and ophthalmopathy. Findings and limits, study-wide: Before onset, by a median of around 6.1 months, the model predicted ophthalmopathy. Ophthalmopathy and stable hyperthyroidism were separated by a 13 V-J model.

Any patient presenting with uncontrolled infection, other autoimmune disease, pregnancy or lactation was left out. PBMCs stemmed from less than 13 ml fresh peripheral blood. Germline V CDR1 and CDR2: KGHDR, SFDVKD. This CDR3 spans 18 amino acids. After removal of 5 bases from V and 4 bases from J, the junction contained 13 bases not matched to a gene. This clonotype was counted many times. Its antigen is unidentified. Amplified TCR beta CDR3 regions derived from RNA transcripts. HTBI primers drove first-round RT-PCR of the TCR CDR3. TCRdb used MiXCR to reprocess the multiplex PCR reads, holding one entry per CDR3 protein. The data hold some 600,000 distinct CDR3 sequences, with around 14% observed a single time.

Source material: blood. The J gene is TRBJ2-7, the V gene TRBV24-1; 13 nucleotides align to TRBD2. This sequence was found in a woman aged 25 to 39 with Graves' hyperthyroidism that later progressed to Graves' ophthalmopathy. CDR3 residues: CATSVGLAGPRRRYEQYF. CDR3 sequence (DNA): TGTGCCACCAGTGTGGGACTAGCGGGACCTAGGAGGAGGTACGAGCAGTACTTC.